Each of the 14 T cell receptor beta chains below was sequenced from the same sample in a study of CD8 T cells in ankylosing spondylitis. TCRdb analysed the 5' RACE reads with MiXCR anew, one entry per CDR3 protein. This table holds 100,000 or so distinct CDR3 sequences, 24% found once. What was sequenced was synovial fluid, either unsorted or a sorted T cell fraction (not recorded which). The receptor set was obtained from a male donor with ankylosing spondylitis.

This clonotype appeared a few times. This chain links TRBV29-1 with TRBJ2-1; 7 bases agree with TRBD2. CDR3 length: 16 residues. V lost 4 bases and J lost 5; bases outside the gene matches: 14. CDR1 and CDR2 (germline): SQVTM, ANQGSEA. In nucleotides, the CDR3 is TGCAGCGTTGTCCCGGGACTAACACGAAACCACAATGAGCAGTTCTTC. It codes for CSVVPGLTRNHNEQFF.

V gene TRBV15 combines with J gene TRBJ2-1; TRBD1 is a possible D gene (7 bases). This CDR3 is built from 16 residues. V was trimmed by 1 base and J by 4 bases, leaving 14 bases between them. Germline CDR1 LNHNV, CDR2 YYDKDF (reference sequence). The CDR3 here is CATSRGAGQLYNEQFF. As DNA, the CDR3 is TGTGCCACCAGCAGAGGGGCGGGACAGCTATACAATGAGCAGTTCTTC.

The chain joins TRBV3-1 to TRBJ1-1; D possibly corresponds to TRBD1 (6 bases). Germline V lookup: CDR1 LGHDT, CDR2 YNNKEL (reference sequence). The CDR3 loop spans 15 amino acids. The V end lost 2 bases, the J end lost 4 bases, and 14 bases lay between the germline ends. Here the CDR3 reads CASSQQPQGPTEAFF. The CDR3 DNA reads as TGTGCCAGCAGCCAACAACCCCAGGGGCCCACTGAAGCTTTCTTT.

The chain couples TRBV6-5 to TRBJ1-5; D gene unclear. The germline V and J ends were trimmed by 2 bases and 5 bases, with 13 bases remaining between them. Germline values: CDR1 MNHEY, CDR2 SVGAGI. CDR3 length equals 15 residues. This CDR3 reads CASSYGGRVDQPQHF. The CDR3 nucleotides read TGTGCCAGCAGTTACGGCGGCAGAGTGGATCAGCCCCAGCATTTT.

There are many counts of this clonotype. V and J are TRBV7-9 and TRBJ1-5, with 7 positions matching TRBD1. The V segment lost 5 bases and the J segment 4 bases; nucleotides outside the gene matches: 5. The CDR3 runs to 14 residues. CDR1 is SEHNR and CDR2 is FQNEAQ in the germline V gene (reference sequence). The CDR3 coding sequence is TGTGCCAGCAGCCCGGGACAGATAAATCAGCCCCAGCATTTT. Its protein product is CASSPGQINQPQHF.

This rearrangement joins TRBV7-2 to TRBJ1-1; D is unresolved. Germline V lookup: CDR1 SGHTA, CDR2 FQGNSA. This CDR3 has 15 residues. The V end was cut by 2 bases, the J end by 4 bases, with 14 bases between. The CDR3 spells CASSLLSGDGTEAFF. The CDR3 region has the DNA TGTGCCAGCAGCTTACTATCCGGGGATGGCACTGAAGCTTTCTTT.

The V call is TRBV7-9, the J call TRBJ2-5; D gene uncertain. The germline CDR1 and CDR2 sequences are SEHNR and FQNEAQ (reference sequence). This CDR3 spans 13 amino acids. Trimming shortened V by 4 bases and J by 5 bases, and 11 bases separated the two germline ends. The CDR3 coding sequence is TGTGCCAGCAGCTCCCCCGGGCTGGAGACCCAGTACTTC. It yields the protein CASSSPGLETQYF.

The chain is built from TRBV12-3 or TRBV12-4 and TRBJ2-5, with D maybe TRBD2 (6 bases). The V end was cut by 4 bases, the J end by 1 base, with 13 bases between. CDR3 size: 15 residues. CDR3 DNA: TGTGCCAGCAGTTCGCCCCGGGACTTCCAAGAGACCCAGTACTTC. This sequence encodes CASSSPRDFQETQYF.

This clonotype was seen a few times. CDR3 nucleotide sequence: TGTGCCAGCAGCTTGAAGATGGCTGGGGAGCAGTTCTTC. Its translation is CASSLKMAGEQFF. V and J are TRBV5-4 and TRBJ2-1, with no clear D. From germline, CDR1 is SGHNT and CDR2 YYREEE (reference sequence). CDR3 length equals 13 residues. Deletions cut 1 base from V and 10 bases from J, with 12 bases between.

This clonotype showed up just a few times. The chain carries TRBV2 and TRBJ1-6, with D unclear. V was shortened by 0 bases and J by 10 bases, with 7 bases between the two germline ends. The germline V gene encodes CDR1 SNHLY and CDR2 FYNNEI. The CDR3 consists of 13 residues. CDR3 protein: CASSEAPGSPLHF. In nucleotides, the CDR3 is TGTGCCAGCAGTGAAGCTCCCGGCTCACCCCTCCACTTT.

The CDR3 region has the DNA TGTGCCACCAGCAGAGGGGGGGAGGGCCTTCAGACCCAGTACTTC. Translation gives CATSRGGEGLQTQYF. J is TRBJ2-5 and V is TRBV15, with TRBD2 identical over 7 bases. V lost 1 base, J lost 6 bases, and 8 bases stayed unmatched. The CDR3 has 15 residues. In germline, CDR1 is LNHNV, CDR2 YYDKDF (reference sequence).

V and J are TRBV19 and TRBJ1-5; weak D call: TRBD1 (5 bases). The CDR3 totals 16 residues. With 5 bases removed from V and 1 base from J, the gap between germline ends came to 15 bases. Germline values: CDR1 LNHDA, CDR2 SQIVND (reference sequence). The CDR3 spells CASSPLVGGSNQPQHF. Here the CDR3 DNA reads TGTGCCAGTAGTCCCTTGGTCGGGGGAAGCAATCAGCCCCAGCATTTT. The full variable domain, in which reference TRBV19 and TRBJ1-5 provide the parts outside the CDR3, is DGGITQSPKYLFRKEGQNVTLSCEQNLNHDAMYWYRQDPGQGLRLIYYSQIVNDFQKGDIAEGYSVSREKKESFPLTVTSAQKNPTAFYLCASSPLVGGSNQPQHFGDGTRLSIL.

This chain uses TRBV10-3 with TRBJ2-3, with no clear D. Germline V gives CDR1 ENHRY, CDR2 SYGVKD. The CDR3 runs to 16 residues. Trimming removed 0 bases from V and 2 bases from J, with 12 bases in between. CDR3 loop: CAISESDTRVTDTQYF. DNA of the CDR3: TGTGCCATCAGTGAGTCCGACACGCGAGTCACAGATACGCAGTATTTT.

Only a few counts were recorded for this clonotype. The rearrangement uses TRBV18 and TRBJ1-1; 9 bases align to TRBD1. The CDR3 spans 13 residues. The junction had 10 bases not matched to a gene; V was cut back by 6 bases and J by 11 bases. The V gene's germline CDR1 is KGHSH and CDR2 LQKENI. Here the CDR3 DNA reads TGTGCCAGCTCCCTGGCCGGGACAGGGACTGCTTTCTTT. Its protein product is CASSLAGTGTAFF.